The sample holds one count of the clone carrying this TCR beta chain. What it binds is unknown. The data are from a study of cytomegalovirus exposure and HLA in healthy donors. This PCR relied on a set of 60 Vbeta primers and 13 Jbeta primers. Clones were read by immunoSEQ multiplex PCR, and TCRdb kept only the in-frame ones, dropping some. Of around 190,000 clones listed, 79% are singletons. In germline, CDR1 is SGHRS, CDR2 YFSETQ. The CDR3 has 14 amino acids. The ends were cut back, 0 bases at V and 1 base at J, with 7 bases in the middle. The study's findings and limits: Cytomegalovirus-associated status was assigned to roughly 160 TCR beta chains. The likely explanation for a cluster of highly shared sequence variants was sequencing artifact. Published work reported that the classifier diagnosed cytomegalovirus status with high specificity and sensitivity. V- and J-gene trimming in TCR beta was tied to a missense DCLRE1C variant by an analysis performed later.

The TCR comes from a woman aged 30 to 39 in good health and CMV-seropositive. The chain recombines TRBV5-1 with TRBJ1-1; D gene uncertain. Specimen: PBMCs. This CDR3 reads CASSLGLSNTEAFF. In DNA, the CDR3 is TGCGCCAGCAGCTTGGGACTTTCGAACACTGAAGCTTTCTTT. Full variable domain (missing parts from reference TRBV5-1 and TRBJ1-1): KAGVTQTPRYLIKTRGQQVTLSCSPISGHRSVSWYQQTPGQGLQFLFEYFSETQRNKGNFPGRFSGRQFSNSRSEMNVSTLELGDSALYLCASSLGLSNTEAFFGQGTRLTVV.